This T cell receptor beta chain was obtained from a study of blood T cell repertoires in COVID-19. Study in general: Acute and convalescent COVID-19 specimens originated in the United States, Italy and Spain.

Original processing methods: It was from reference gene primer amplification that nucleated cell counts were estimated. Clones were read by immunoSEQ multiplex PCR, and TCRdb kept only the in-frame ones, dropping some. V and J calls plus clone size are reproduced from that table; the DNA served to infer D and trimming. The table records approximately 69,000 clones, roughly 73% of them present only once. This receptor was taken from a human donor in a cohort sampled during active COVID-19. The specimen sequenced was peripheral blood.

This chain's CDR3 is CASSAGTSGSTEQFF. The CDR3 nucleotides read TGCGCCAGCAGCGCTGGGACTAGCGGGAGCACTGAGCAGTTCTTC. V is TRBV5-1 and J is TRBJ2-1; 14 bases are shared with TRBD2. Trimming removed 4 bases from V and 9 bases from J; junction bases left unmatched: 6. From germline, CDR1 is SGHRS and CDR2 YFSETQ. The CDR3 sequence is 15 residues long.